One and the same sample provided the 2 T cell receptor beta chains below, sequenced in a study of T-cell reconstitution after alpha-beta-depleted transplantation in children. Preparation of the TCRbeta library was carried out with unique molecular identifiers. TCRdb redid the calling of the PCR reads with MiXCR, one entry per CDR3 protein. In the table there are 450,000 to 550,000 distinct CDR3 sequences, about an eighth of which are singletons. Sequencing was performed on PBMCs, mostly from graft donor cells, taken 180 days after TCRalphabeta/CD19-depleted stem cell transplant. These receptors were taken from a female patient aged 2-9 years who had a stem cell transplant for aplastic anemia, so the T cells may come from the graft donor.

V usage is TRBV7-2 and J usage is TRBJ1-4; weak D call: TRBD1 (6 bases). The CDR3 extends over 14 amino acids. Trimming shortened V by 2 bases and J by 7 bases, and 11 bases separated the two germline ends. Germline V CDR1 and CDR2: SGHTA, FQGNSA. The CDR3 sequence: CASSLRGAPEKLFF. The CDR3 bases are TGTGCCAGCAGCTTAAGGGGGGCGCCTGAAAAACTGTTTTTT.

The chain couples TRBV4-3 to TRBJ1-4, with a tentative D call TRBD1 (6 bases). V lost 2 bases and J lost 8, with 12 bases in between. Germline V gene data show CDR1 as LGHNA and CDR2 as YSLEER. The CDR3 length is 14 residues. The CDR3 loop reads CASSQHRVEEKLFF. In DNA form, the CDR3 reads TGCGCCAGCAGCCAACACAGGGTTGAAGAAAAACTGTTTTTT.